This TCR beta chain was found in a study of T-cell reconstitution after alpha-beta-depleted transplantation in children. The study, taken as a whole, reports: Counts and diversity of T cells one year after transplant came mostly from newly produced T cells. At around two months after transplant, the alpha-beta T cells were reportedly derived from several hundred expanded clones that came from non-depleted graft cells.

Preparation of the TCRbeta library used unique molecular identifiers. In TCRdb, the PCR reads were re-called with MiXCR into one record per CDR3 protein. This table has 200,000 to 300,000 distinct CDR3 sequences, 25% appearing once. Regarding this clonotype: The antigen remains unidentified.

This receptor was identified in a girl aged 2-10 years with Fanconi anemia, due to receive a stem cell transplant. Specimen: PBMCs, collected before TCRalphabeta/CD19-depleted stem cell transplant.

This chain's CDR3 is CASRGSEIYEQYF. The DNA for the CDR3 is TGCGCCAGCAGGGGTTCAGAGATCTACGAGCAGTACTTC. V gene TRBV4-1 combines with J gene TRBJ2-7; D ambiguous. This CDR3 is built from 13 residues. Germline lookup yields CDR1 MGHRA and CDR2 YSYEKL. The ends were cut back, 6 bases at V and 3 bases at J, with 12 bases in the middle.